The 19 T cell receptor beta chains below all came from one sample that was sequenced in a study of neoadjuvant anti-PD-1 for oral cavity cancer. Specified time point: after neoadjuvant nivolumab, at surgical resection. Method: immunoSEQ multiplex PCR; TCRdb's copy keeps in-frame clones and lacks some. The table includes around 9,100 clones, under 70% detected once. The sample consisted of PBMCs, taken after nivolumab (anti-PD-1) treatment. The receptors originated from a person between 40 and 79 years old with oral cavity squamous cell carcinoma.

This clone occurred a few times. The chain is built from TRBV4-2 and TRBJ2-7, with D possibly being TRBD2 (6 bases). Germline CDR1 reads LGHNA; CDR2 reads YNFKEQ. The CDR3 runs 15 residues. Trimming stripped 2 bases from V and 2 bases from J, with 13 bases between. In nucleotides, the CDR3 is TGTGCCAGCAGCCAACTTAGTAGCGGACCCTACGAGCAGTACTTC. Encoded protein: CASSQLSSGPYEQYF.

V usage is TRBV28 and J usage is TRBJ1-2; the D is unclear. Trimming left V 10 bases short and J 8 bases short, with 17 bases between. CDR1 and CDR2 from the germline V gene are MDHEN and SYDVKM. The CDR3 covers 12 residues. CDR3 sequence: CATGTASLGYTF. The CDR3 nucleotides are TGTGCCACCGGAACGGCATCCCTGGGCTACACCTTC.

The chain links TRBV2 to TRBJ1-2, with D possibly being TRBD1 (6 bases). V was trimmed by 2 bases and J by 5 bases, leaving 9 bases between them. The length of the CDR3 is 13 residues. Germline loops: CDR1 SNHLY, CDR2 FYNNEI. The CDR3 sequence is CASSERGGYGYTF. As DNA, the CDR3 is TGTGCCAGCAGTGAAAGGGGGGGATATGGCTACACCTTC.

V usage is TRBV15 and J usage is TRBJ1-2; D not resolved. The V gene lost 0 bases and the J gene lost 4 bases, with 9 bases spanning the gap. This CDR3 comprises 14 residues. Germline lookup yields CDR1 LNHNV and CDR2 YYDKDF (reference sequence). The CDR3 region has the DNA TGTGCCACCAGCAGAGATGTTCAAGTCTATGGCTACACCTTC. The encoded protein is CATSRDVQVYGYTF. Looking up the rest from reference TRBV15 and TRBJ1-2 gives the full variable domain: DAMVIQNPRYQVTQFGKPVTLSCSQTLNHNVMYWYQQKSSQAPKLLFHYYDKDFNNEADTPDNFQSRRPNTSFCFLDIRSPGLGDTAMYLCATSRDVQVYGYTFGSGTRLTVV.

The chain recombines TRBV5-1 with TRBJ2-7, with 12 bases identical to TRBD1. Germline CDR1 is SGHRS and CDR2 is YFSETQ. Unmatched junction bases numbered 4, after V lost 4 bases and J lost 5 bases. CDR3 size: 14 residues. The CDR3 sequence is CASSKGQGADEQYF. The CDR3 nucleotides are TGCGCCAGCAGCAAGGGACAGGGGGCTGACGAGCAGTACTTC.

This clone has only a few counts. V and J are TRBV28 and TRBJ1-5; tentatively, D is TRBD1 (6 bases). This CDR3 is 13 amino acids long. CDR1 and CDR2 from the germline V gene are MDHEN and SYDVKM. The ends were cut back, 5 bases at V and 5 bases at J, with 10 bases in the middle. The CDR3, as DNA: TGTGCCAGCAGTGGACAGCTTTATCAGCCCCAGCATTTT. Translating gives CASSGQLYQPQHF.

V usage is TRBV6-5 and J usage is TRBJ2-3; a possible D gene is TRBD1 (6 bases). CDR1 is MNHEY, CDR2 SVGAGI, per germline. V was clipped by 6 bases and J by 2 bases, with 15 bases between them. The CDR3 sequence is 15 residues long. The CDR3 region is CASREDRDYTDTQYF. CDR3 sequence (DNA): TGTGCCAGCAGAGAGGACAGAGATTACACAGATACGCAGTATTTT.

This clone was observed a few times. V and J are TRBV5-4 and TRBJ1-1; 9 nucleotides line up with TRBD1. The V gene end was trimmed by 4 bases and the J gene end by 2 bases; junction bases not matched to a gene: 6. Germline lookup yields CDR1 SGHNT and CDR2 YYREEE (reference sequence). The CDR3 is 15 amino acids. CDR3 sequence reads: CASSPGQGGNTEAFF. In DNA, the CDR3 is TGTGCCAGCAGCCCGGGACAGGGAGGTAACACTGAAGCTTTCTTT.

This clone was picked up a small number of times. The gene calls are TRBV18 and TRBJ2-7; D is unclear. Germline lookup yields CDR1 KGHSH and CDR2 LQKENI. This CDR3 has 15 amino acids. Trimming shortened V by 6 bases and J by 4 bases, and 19 bases separated the two germline ends. The CDR3 loop reads CASSPTGRWVYEQYF. CDR3 nucleotide sequence: TGTGCCAGCTCGCCTACCGGCCGCTGGGTGTACGAGCAGTACTTC. Supplemented by reference TRBV18 and TRBJ2-7, the full variable domain reads NAGVMQNPRHLVRRRGQEARLRCSPMKGHSHVYWYRQLPEEGLKFMVYLQKENIIDESGMPKERFSAEFPKEGPSILRIQQVVRGDSAAYFCASSPTGRWVYEQYFGPGTRLTVT.

The chain joins TRBV2 to TRBJ2-4, with 8 bases that match TRBD1. V lost 2 bases and J lost 0; bases outside the gene matches: 6. CDR3 length: 17 residues. The V gene's germline CDR1 is SNHLY and CDR2 FYNNEI. The CDR3 nucleotides read TGTGCCAGCAGTGAAACCACAGGGGGACTAGCCAAAAACATTCAGTACTTC. Protein: CASSETTGGLAKNIQYF. The variable domain in full, completed from reference TRBV2 and TRBJ2-4, reads EPEVTQTPSHQVTQMGQEVILRCVPISNHLYFYWYRQILGQKVEFLVSFYNNEISEKSEIFDDQFSVERPDGSNFTLKIRSTKLEDSAMYFCASSETTGGLAKNIQYFGAGTRLSVL.

The rearrangement uses TRBV9 and TRBJ2-7; 7 nucleotides align to TRBD2. The CDR3 is 14 amino acids. J was trimmed by 2 bases and V by 2 bases; bases with no gene match: 4. Germline V CDR1 and CDR2: SGDLS, YYNGEE. The CDR3 DNA sequence: TGTGCCAGCAGCGTGTGGGAGGGTGCCTACGAGCAGTACTTC. Translation gives CASSVWEGAYEQYF.

The chain employs TRBV7-3 and TRBJ2-1, with 12 bases identical to TRBD2. The CDR3 is 17 amino acids. Germline lookup yields CDR1 SGHTA and CDR2 FQGTGA. V was clipped by 2 bases and J by 6 bases; unmatched bases: 8. This CDR3 is CASSLRLAGAEGNEQFF. In DNA, the CDR3 is TGTGCCAGCAGCTTACGACTAGCGGGAGCGGAAGGCAATGAGCAGTTCTTC.

The rearrangement joins TRBV10-3 to TRBJ1-1; 8 bases are a match to TRBD1. Germline-derived CDR1 and CDR2 are ENHRY and SYGVKD. This CDR3 contains 14 residues. The V segment lost 4 bases and the J segment 0 bases; nucleotides outside the gene matches: 1. The CDR3 DNA reads as TGTGCCATCAGTGGGACAGGGATGAACACTGAAGCTTTCTTT. Its translation: CAISGTGMNTEAFF.

The CDR3 region is CASSPERLSADTQYF. The DNA for the CDR3 is TGTGCCAGCTCCCCTGAGAGGTTGAGCGCAGATACGCAGTATTTT. The V and J genes are TRBV6-1 and TRBJ2-3, with unresolved D. V lost 8 bases and J 4 bases, leaving 19 bases between the germline ends. The CDR3 consists of 15 residues. From germline, CDR1 is MNHNS and CDR2 SASEGT.

In its sample, this clone was seen a few times. The chain couples TRBV29-1 to TRBJ2-5, with D possibly matching TRBD1 (5 bases). Germline V gene lookup returns CDR1 SQVTM and CDR2 ANQGSEA. CDR3 length: 13 residues. V was trimmed by 5 bases and J by 5 bases, leaving 15 bases between them. The CDR3, as DNA: TGCAGCGTTTTTCGACAGATCGGCGAGACCCAGTACTTC. It codes for CSVFRQIGETQYF. The full variable domain, its missing parts supplied by reference TRBV29-1 and TRBJ2-5, is SAVISQKPSRDICQRGTSLTIQCQVDSQVTMMFWYRQQPGQSLTLIATANQGSEATYESGFVIDKFPISRPNLTFSTLTVSNMSPEDSSIYLCSVFRQIGETQYFGPGTRLLVL.

The V and J genes are TRBV10-3 and TRBJ2-2; D perhaps matches TRBD2 (5 bases). Trimming shortened V by 7 bases and J by 6 bases, and 9 bases separated the two germline ends. Germline-derived CDR1 and CDR2 are ENHRY and SYGVKD. The CDR3 length is 12 residues. In DNA form, the CDR3 reads TGTGCCATCAACCCGGGATCCGGGGAGCTGTTTTTT. Translating it yields CAINPGSGELFF.

The J gene is TRBJ2-3, the V gene TRBV5-5; D not certain. The germline gives CDR1 SGHKS, CDR2 YYEKEE (reference sequence). The V gene lost 3 bases and the J gene lost 9 bases, with 11 bases spanning the gap. There are 12 residues in the CDR3. The CDR3 reads CASSSELETQYF. CDR3 nucleotides: TGTGCCAGCAGCTCTGAGTTGGAAACGCAGTATTTT.

The J gene is TRBJ2-1, the V gene TRBV5-1, with 12 positions matching TRBD2. The CDR3 is 17 residues long. Germline V gene sequence: CDR1 SGHRS, CDR2 YFSETQ. Trimming at V came to 2 bases and at J to 7 bases, leaving 10 bases not matched to a gene. DNA for the CDR3: TGCGCCAGCAGCTTAGCCCGCCTAGCGGGGGGGGGAAATGAGCAGTTCTTC. Its protein is CASSLARLAGGGNEQFF.

For the CDR3, the DNA is TGTGCCAGTAGTCCACCGGACAGGAGCACAGATACGCAGTATTTT. Its translation is CASSPPDRSTDTQYF. The chain is built from TRBV19 and TRBJ2-3; 7 bases are a match to TRBD1. From germline, CDR1 is LNHDA and CDR2 SQIVND (reference sequence). Trimming at V came to 5 bases and at J to 0 bases, leaving 5 bases not matched to a gene. The CDR3 consists of 15 residues.